These T cell receptor beta chains were read from a single sample in a study of blood T cells in healthy people across ages. TCRdb reanalysed the 5' RACE reads using MiXCR and keeps one entry per CDR3 protein. The sample has 1.5 million to 2 million distinct CDR3 sequences, 30% to 35% seen once; the top ten hold approximately 11%. The material sequenced was blood. These receptors were collected from a woman between 25 and 40 years old in good health. The CDR3 runs from the conserved cysteine through the conserved F or W. A D gene is named only where the DNA matches it firmly. For some rows the clone size is stated as once, few or many, or as a class when expanded; others skip it.

j_call,d_call,clone_size,v_call,cdr3_aa,cdr3_nt
TRBJ1-1,TRBD1,few,TRBV10-3,CAIRPTGGDQEAFF,TGTGCCATCAGGCCCACAGGGGGGGATCAAGAAGCTTTCTTT
TRBJ2-7,NA,NA,TRBV20-1,CSARDFTYEQYF,TGCAGTGCTAGAGACTTTACCTACGAGCAGTACTTC
TRBJ2-4,NA,NA,TRBV4-2,CASSQDAQQLAKNIQYF,TGTGCCAGCAGCCAAGATGCCCAGCAGTTAGCCAAAAACATTCAATACTTC
TRBJ2-7,NA,NA,TRBV20-1,CSAPRGYGAYEQYF,TGCAGTGCGCCAAGGGGGTACGGAGCCTACGAGCAGTACTTC
TRBJ1-6,NA,few,TRBV27,CASGSRVNSPLHF,TGTGCCAGCGGCTCCAGGGTGAATTCACCCCTCCACTTT
TRBJ1-2,TRBD1,NA,TRBV6-6,CASRGPGQGQGNYGYTF,TGTGCCAGCAGGGGTCCGGGACAGGGGCAGGGGAACTATGGCTACACCTTC
TRBJ2-3,TRBD2,NA,TRBV5-1,CASSLRGLAITDTQYF,TGCGCCAGCAGCTTACGCGGACTAGCGATCACAGATACGCAGTATTTT
TRBJ2-1,TRBD2,few,TRBV5-1,CASSLGGTSNNEQFF,TGCGCCAGCAGCTTGGGGGGGACTAGCAACAATGAGCAGTTCTTC
TRBJ1-4,NA,NA,TRBV4-1,CASSQEGTRAREKLFF,TGCGCCAGCAGCCAAGAGGGCACGAGGGCGCGGGAAAAACTGTTTTTT
TRBJ2-7,NA,few,TRBV20-1,CSAPTRVSYEQYF,TGCAGTGCCCCTACTAGGGTCTCCTACGAGCAGTACTTC
TRBJ2-3,NA,NA,TRBV6-2/TRBV6-3,CASSYGGTPNAQDTQYF,TGTGCCAGCAGTTACGGGGGGACACCGAATGCCCAAGATACGCAGTATTTT
TRBJ2-1,TRBD2,few,TRBV20-1,CRIAGGYNEQFF,TGCAGGATAGCGGGGGGCTACAATGAGCAGTTCTTC
TRBJ1-1,TRBD1,NA,TRBV3-1,CASSQERGTESTEAFF,TGTGCCAGCAGCCAAGAGAGGGGGACAGAATCCACTGAAGCTTTCTTT
TRBJ2-6,NA,NA,TRBV6-5,CASSPAVVGANVRTF,TGTGCCAGCAGTCCTGCTGTGGTAGGGGCCAACGTCCGGACTTTC
TRBJ2-7,TRBD1,few,TRBV7-9,CASSAQTGGSYEQYF,TGTGCCAGCAGCGCTCAGACAGGGGGCTCCTACGAGCAGTACTTC
TRBJ2-7,TRBD1,many,TRBV10-3,CAISTGGSPRTYEQYF,TGTGCCATCAGTACAGGGGGCTCTCCCCGTACCTACGAGCAGTACTTC
TRBJ2-7,TRBD2,NA,TRBV3-1,CASSQDLGLAYNEQYF,TGTGCCAGCAGCCAAGATCTGGGACTAGCTTACAACGAGCAGTACTTC